The 14 T cell receptor beta chains reported below all come from one sample, sequenced in a study of cytotoxic CD8 clonotypes in ibrutinib-treated CLL. Method: immunoSEQ multiplex PCR; TCRdb's copy keeps in-frame clones and lacks some. The sample has approximately 100,000 clones; about 50% are singletons. Material: PBMCs, obtained after 24 months of ibrutinib treatment. All receptors derive from a human donor with chronic lymphocytic leukemia.

This clone appeared a single time. The genes are TRBV5-6 and TRBJ1-2, with no clear D. Germline CDR1 SGHDT, CDR2 YYEEEE. The V and J ends lost 2 bases and 2 bases respectively, with 19 bases between them. CDR3 length: 17 amino acids. The CDR3 sequence is CASSFEQHLTWNYGYTF. DNA of the CDR3: TGTGCCAGCAGCTTTGAACAGCACCTTACGTGGAACTATGGCTACACCTTC.

The genes are TRBV28 and TRBJ1-5; possible D gene TRBD1, 5 bases. V was trimmed by 6 bases and J by 5 bases, leaving 8 bases between them. This CDR3 region has 12 residues. Germline assignment: CDR1 MDHEN and CDR2 SYDVKM. CDR3 sequence: CASRGQYQPQHF. CDR3 nucleotide sequence: TGTGCCAGCAGGGGGCAATATCAGCCCCAGCATTTT.

The chain combines TRBV7-9 with TRBJ2-6, with D unresolved. CDR3 size: 17 residues. The germline gives CDR1 SEHNR, CDR2 FQNEAQ (reference sequence). V lost 2 bases and J lost 0, with 11 bases in between. CDR3 residues: CASSLTSTDSGANVLTF. The CDR3, as DNA: TGTGCCAGCAGCTTAACCTCTACAGACTCTGGGGCCAACGTCCTGACTTTC.

The CDR3: CAWSVLGGSEAFF. CDR3 nucleotide sequence: TGTGCCTGGAGTGTACTGGGTGGTTCTGAAGCTTTCTTT. The chain uses TRBV30 and TRBJ1-1; D gene unclear. The V end was cut by 0 bases, the J end by 6 bases, with 11 bases between. This CDR3 has 13 amino acids. Germline loops: CDR1 GTSNPN, CDR2 SVGIG (reference sequence).

The genes are TRBV5-1 and TRBJ2-7; no definite D call. Deletions cut 6 bases from V and 4 bases from J, with 11 bases between. This CDR3 contains 12 residues. Germline CDR1 SGHRS, CDR2 YFSETQ. CDR3 in DNA: TGCGCCAGCAACCTCCTCAATTACGAGCAGTACTTC. Translating it yields CASNLLNYEQYF.

The CDR3 loop is CASSESLRRDRIYEQYF. The CDR3 coding sequence is TGCGCCAGCAGTGAGTCGCTTCGAAGGGACAGAATCTACGAGCAGTACTTC. The chain has TRBV10-1 and TRBJ2-7, with TRBD1 matching over 7 bases. The length of the CDR3 is 17 residues. V lost 0 bases, J lost 3 bases, and 11 bases stayed unmatched. Per germline, CDR1 WNHNN and CDR2 SYGVQD (reference sequence).

V and J are TRBV6-1 and TRBJ2-1; 9 bases line up with TRBD2. Trimming at V came to 0 bases and at J to 6 bases, leaving 18 bases not matched to a gene. This CDR3 region has 20 residues. Germline loops: CDR1 MNHNS, CDR2 SASEGT. CDR3 DNA: TGTGCCAGCAGTGAAGCGCATGATGCGGGGGGGCTTGGGTGGAGCAATGAGCAGTTCTTC. Amino acid sequence: CASSEAHDAGGLGWSNEQFF.

The V call is TRBV5-6, the J call TRBJ2-5, with a possible D match to TRBD1 (6 bases). CDR3 length: 15 residues. The germline V gene encodes CDR1 SGHDT and CDR2 YYEEEE. The V gene lost 4 bases and the J gene lost 3 bases, with 16 bases spanning the gap. The DNA of the CDR3 is TGTGCCAGCAGCCCGGAAGACAGGCGCAAAGAGACCCAGTACTTC. Its protein product is CASSPEDRRKETQYF.

This clone appeared a few times. The genes are TRBV10-2 and TRBJ2-1; TRBD2 matches 11 bases. The junction had 5 bases not matched to a gene; V was cut back by 8 bases and J by 5 bases. The CDR3 extends over 14 amino acids. The germline gives CDR1 WSHSY, CDR2 SAAADI. Here the CDR3 reads CASLSGGAHNEQFF. As DNA, the CDR3 is TGCGCCAGCCTTAGCGGGGGGGCCCACAATGAGCAGTTCTTC.

The genes are TRBV21-1 and TRBJ2-3; TRBD1, the table's D call, lacks a check against the DNA. TRBV21-1 is labeled a pseudogene. This CDR3 is 14 amino acids long. CDR3 sequence (DNA): TGTGCCAGCACCCAGGGGCGGAGCACAGATACGCAGTATTTT. Residues: CASTQGRSTDTQYF.

The chain has TRBV2 and TRBJ2-3; TRBD2 aligns across 7 bases. Germline-derived CDR1 and CDR2 are SNHLY and FYNNEI. V was clipped by 8 bases and J by 3 bases; unmatched bases: 2. The CDR3 runs to 12 residues. The DNA for the CDR3 is TGTGCCAGCCTAGCGGATACAGATACGCAGTATTTT. This sequence encodes CASLADTDTQYF.

CDR3 sequence: CASSDPSSYEQYF. The CDR3 nucleotides read TGTGCCAGCAGTGACCCGAGCTCCTACGAGCAGTACTTC. The chain couples TRBV2 to TRBJ2-7; D is ambiguous. Trimming pared 3 bases from V and 0 bases from J, leaving 6 bases between. This CDR3 has 13 amino acids. Germline loops: CDR1 SNHLY, CDR2 FYNNEI.

The genes are TRBV7-3 and TRBJ2-1, with 11 bases identical to TRBD2. Looked up from germline, CDR1 is SGHTA and CDR2 is FQGTGA. The CDR3 runs 15 residues. V shed 5 bases, J shed 3 bases, and the junction held 3 bases outside the gene matches. The CDR3 spells CASSPTSGGYNEQFF. CDR3 DNA sequence: TGTGCCAGCAGCCCCACTAGCGGGGGCTACAATGAGCAGTTCTTC.

The CDR3 spells CAWNRDYTDTQYF. CDR3 nucleotide sequence: TGTGCCTGGAACCGGGACTACACAGATACGCAGTATTTT. The rearrangement joins TRBV30 to TRBJ2-3; TRBD2 matches 7 bases. The CDR3 runs to 13 residues. Germline V gene sequence: CDR1 GTSNPN, CDR2 SVGIG (reference sequence). V lost 4 bases, J lost 2 bases, and 3 bases stayed unmatched.